This T cell receptor (beta chain) appears in the sequencing data of a study of vaccination effects on CD4 cells after COVID-19. Study as a whole: Expansion of antigen-specific CD4+ T cells with viral peptide pools was carried out by the ViraFEST assay before sequencing.

Culturing for nine to ten days preceded CD4+ T cell isolation. Each participant was given two doses of one vaccine (BNT162b2 or mRNA-1273). Cultures had half their medium replaced with IL-2 medium on days 3 and 7. As regards this clone: Antigen unknown.

Notes on the study in general: Vaccine- and infection-induced clones showed marked clonal contraction late following vaccination. Healthy vaccinees' vaccine-induced clones included only 1 of 255 cross-reacting with common cold coronaviruses.

CDR3 length equals 17 residues. Germline loops: CDR1 KGHDR, CDR2 SFDVKD. V lost 4 bases, J lost 0 bases, and 6 bases stayed unmatched. Some clones are missing from TCRdb's copy, which holds only in-frame ones; the method was immunoSEQ multiplex PCR. This table holds tens of thousands of clones, around 85% found once. Material: CD4+ T cells from PBMCs cultured without peptide, obtained after COVID-19 vaccination. The chain combines TRBV24-1 with TRBJ1-3; 9 bases fit TRBD1. The TCR sequence derives from a human donor who received a COVID-19 vaccine. CDR3 sequence reads: CATSDAGTGISGNTIYF. CDR3 DNA sequence: TGTGCCACCAGTGACGCCGGGACAGGGATCTCTGGAAACACCATATATTTT.